This TCR beta chain came from a study of control samples from healthy donors and cancer patients. Clones were read by immunoSEQ multiplex PCR, and TCRdb kept only the in-frame ones, dropping some. This table has some 150,000 clones, roughly 94% appearing once. V shed 1 base and J shed 6 bases, with 17 bases lying between them. CDR1 and CDR2 (germline): SGHKS, YYEKEE (reference sequence). The length of the CDR3 is 15 residues. The sequence was collected from a man between 60 and 75 years old with colorectal cancer. V is TRBV5-5 and J is TRBJ2-7, with a tentative D call TRBD1 (7 bases). Sample: PBMCs. CDR3 bases: TGTGCCAGCAGCTTGTGGGGGGACAGTCTGACCGAGCAGTACTTC. Amino acid sequence: CASSLWGDSLTEQYF.